This T cell receptor (beta chain) was retrieved from a study of cytomegalovirus exposure and HLA in healthy donors. The PCR was carried out with 60 Vbeta primers and 13 Jbeta primers. Some clones are missing from TCRdb's copy, which holds only in-frame ones; the method was immunoSEQ multiplex PCR. Of roughly 170,000 clones in the sample, 70% to 85% were seen once. Study-level points and caveats: There were some public TCRs occurring in many donors, but most TCR sequences were rare. A previous analysis found most TCR beta V segments productive roughly 87% or roughly 30% of the time. A later analysis reported that several of the most significant clusters appeared to be linked to common viral pathogens, among them Epstein-Barr virus.

As concerns this clone: Antigen unknown.

Healthy bone marrow donors supplied every sample. This sequence originates from a man aged 18-30 years in good health and CMV-seronegative. Sequenced: PBMCs.

The CDR3 sequence: CASSPPGGISEAFF. As DNA, the CDR3 is TGTGCCAGCTCACCACCGGGAGGGATCTCTGAAGCTTTCTTT. The chain joins TRBV18 to TRBJ1-1; D uncertain. Trimming cost V 0 bases and J 6 bases, with 11 bases left between them. The CDR3 length is 14 residues. Looked up from germline, CDR1 is KGHSH and CDR2 is LQKENI. Complete variable domain (other parts from reference TRBV18 and TRBJ1-1): NAGVMQNPRHLVRRRGQEARLRCSPMKGHSHVYWYRQLPEEGLKFMVYLQKENIIDESGMPKERFSAEFPKEGPSILRIQQVVRGDSAAYFCASSPPGGISEAFFGQGTRLTVV.